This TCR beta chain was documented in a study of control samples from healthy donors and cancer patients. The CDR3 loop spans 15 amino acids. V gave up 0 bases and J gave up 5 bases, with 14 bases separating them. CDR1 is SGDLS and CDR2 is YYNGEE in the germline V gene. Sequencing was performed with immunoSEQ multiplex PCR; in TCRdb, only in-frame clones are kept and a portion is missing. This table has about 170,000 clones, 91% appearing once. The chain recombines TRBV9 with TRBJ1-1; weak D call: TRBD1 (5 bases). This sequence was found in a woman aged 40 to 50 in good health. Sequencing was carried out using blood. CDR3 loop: CASSVASQWGTEAFF. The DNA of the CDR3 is TGTGCCAGCAGCGTAGCTTCCCAATGGGGGACTGAAGCTTTCTTT.